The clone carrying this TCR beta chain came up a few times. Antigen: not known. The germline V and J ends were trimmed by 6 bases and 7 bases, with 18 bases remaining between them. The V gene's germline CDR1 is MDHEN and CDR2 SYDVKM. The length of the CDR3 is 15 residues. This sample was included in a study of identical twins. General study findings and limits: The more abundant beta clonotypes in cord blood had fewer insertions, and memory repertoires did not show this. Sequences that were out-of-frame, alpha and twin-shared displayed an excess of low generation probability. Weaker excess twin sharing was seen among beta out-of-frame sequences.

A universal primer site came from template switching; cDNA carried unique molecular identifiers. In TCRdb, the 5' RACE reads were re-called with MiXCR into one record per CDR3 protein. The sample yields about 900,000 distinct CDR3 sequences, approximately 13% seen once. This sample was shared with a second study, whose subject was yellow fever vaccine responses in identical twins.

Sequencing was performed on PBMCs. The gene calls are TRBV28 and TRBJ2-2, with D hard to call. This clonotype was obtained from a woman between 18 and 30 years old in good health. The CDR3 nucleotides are TGTGCCAGCAGCCCCCCATTAGCTACTGGCGGGGAGCTGTTTTTT. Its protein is CASSPPLATGGELFF.